The sequence of this T cell receptor beta chain was determined in a study of early T cells in non-severe SARS-CoV-2 infection. In the study overall: The sequenced material was bulk RNA from unsorted whole blood, and its chains were unpaired. Broader study findings: Anti-spike CD8 responses were favored by VDJdb matching, which missed private and CD4 specificities.

In the library, individual cDNA molecules carried attached unique molecular identifiers. TCRdb independently ran MiXCR on the 5' RACE reads; one entry per CDR3 protein. The table shows about 52,000 distinct CDR3 sequences, with 8% to 9% occurring only once. This clonotype was counted many times. Its target is unknown. Between the trimmed V and J ends, which lost 4 bases and 3 bases, there was a span of 6 bases. CDR1 is SQVTM and CDR2 is ANQGSEA in the germline V gene. The length of the CDR3 is 11 residues. Material: whole blood. The clonotype originates from an adult who was a healthcare worker with PCR-confirmed SARS-CoV-2 infection or an uninfected control (not recorded which). The gene calls are TRBV29-1 and TRBJ1-2, with D possibly matching TRBD1 (5 bases). The CDR3 DNA follows: TGCAGCGTTGGAGGGGACTATGGCTACACCTTC. Encoded protein: CSVGGDYGYTF.